This T cell receptor beta chain was retrieved from a study of Ad26.COV2.S vaccination and SARS-CoV-2 variants. Study results and limitations: Spike-specific responses of CD8+ and CD4+ T cells were reported to display substantial breadth after vaccination.

Treatment in this sample: about 20 received Ad26.COV2.S at low or high dose, single or two shots; about five received placebo; per-sample allocation not given. Specimens were obtained on day 63 following the first vaccine or placebo injection. Assay used: immunoSEQ multiplex PCR; TCRdb lists only in-frame clones, some missing. The data show some 400,000 clones, 75% to 90% seen once. CDR1 is SGDLS, CDR2 YYNGEE, per germline. Trimming at V came to 2 bases and at J to 4 bases, leaving 7 bases not matched to a gene. The length of the CDR3 is 15 residues. With respect to this clone: Its antigen is still unknown.

This chain uses TRBV9 with TRBJ2-7; 9 bases map to TRBD1. Sample: peripheral blood, taken in a trial of Ad26.COV2.S vaccine versus placebo. The source is a person aged 18-65 years who received the Ad26.COV2.S COVID-19 vaccine or a placebo. The chain's CDR3 is CASSVGSDRGYEQYF. CDR3 DNA sequence: TGTGCCAGCAGCGTCGGGAGCGACAGGGGGTACGAGCAGTACTTC.